A single sample is the source of the 31 T cell receptor beta chains below, sequenced in a study of spatial heterogeneity in lung cancer. The time point: blood at routine non-recurrence follow-up after resection. Each CDR3 protein is one row after TCRdb ran MiXCR on the 5' RACE reads. The sample records 40,000 or so distinct CDR3 sequences, over 9.5% being singletons. Sample: PBMCs, taken at follow-up. The receptors come from a female donor with early-stage non-small cell lung cancer.

There are many counts of this clonotype. The V call is TRBV11-2, the J call TRBJ2-5, with D hard to call. Germline CDR1 SGHAT, CDR2 FQNNGV. This CDR3 has 13 residues. Trimming took off 5 bases at V and 1 base at J, with 8 bases between the two ends. CDR3 sequence: CASSHRPQETQYF. CDR3 in DNA: TGTGCCAGCAGCCATCGACCCCAAGAGACCCAGTACTTC.

This clonotype has only a few counts. This sequence joins TRBV2 and TRBJ1-2; perhaps TRBD1 as D (6 bases). There are 15 residues in the CDR3. The germline V and J ends were trimmed by 2 bases and 5 bases, with 15 bases remaining between them. CDR1 is SNHLY and CDR2 is FYNNEI in the germline V gene. This chain's CDR3 is CASSELGQTIYGYTF. CDR3 in DNA: TGTGCCAGCAGTGAACTAGGACAGACCATTTATGGCTACACCTTC.

This clonotype came up a few times. V and J are TRBV28 and TRBJ1-1; D is perhaps TRBD1 (6 bases). CDR1 and CDR2 (germline): MDHEN, SYDVKM. Trimming shortened V by 4 bases and J by 5 bases, and 14 bases separated the two germline ends. CDR3 size: 14 residues. The CDR3 sequence: CASSWGGAWTEAFF. In DNA form, the CDR3 reads TGTGCCAGCAGTTGGGGGGGCGCGTGGACTGAAGCTTTCTTT.

J is TRBJ1-1 and V is TRBV18; no clear D gene. CDR1 is KGHSH and CDR2 is LQKENI in the germline V gene. This CDR3 is built from 15 residues. Trimming stripped 3 bases from V and 2 bases from J, with 13 bases between. CDR3 sequence (DNA): TGTGCCAGCTCACCGATTGGGGATCCTAACACTGAAGCTTTCTTT. Translated, it gives CASSPIGDPNTEAFF.

This clonotype has at least ten counts. V usage is TRBV5-1 and J usage is TRBJ1-2; possibly TRBD1 for D (6 bases). V was pared by 6 bases and J by 8 bases, with 14 bases between. The CDR3 is made up of 12 amino acids. CDR1 SGHRS and CDR2 YFSETQ come from the germline V gene. The CDR3 DNA reads as TGCGCCAGCACCCCCAGGGGCCAGGGCTACACCTTC. It encodes CASTPRGQGYTF.

This rearrangement joins TRBV2 to TRBJ2-3; the match to TRBD1 covers 7 bases. Germline CDR1 SNHLY, CDR2 FYNNEI. CDR3 size: 14 residues. V was clipped by 8 bases and J by 0 bases; unmatched bases: 5. Here the CDR3 reads CASGRDRSTDTQYF. As DNA, the CDR3 is TGTGCCAGCGGCCGGGACAGAAGCACAGATACGCAGTATTTT.

The table lists this clonotype with many counts. V gene TRBV10-3 combines with J gene TRBJ2-5, with 7 bases that match TRBD1. Looked up from germline, CDR1 is ENHRY and CDR2 is SYGVKD. Losses at the gene ends were 5 bases for V and 5 bases for J; bases not matched to a gene: 8. The CDR3 contains 14 residues. CDR3 sequence (DNA): TGTGCCATCAGTAGGGACAGTAAACGGGAGACCCAGTACTTC. This encodes CAISRDSKRETQYF.

This clonotype was observed a handful of times. The gene calls are TRBV9 and TRBJ2-5; 8 bases agree with TRBD1. Germline CDR1 reads SGDLS; CDR2 reads YYNGEE. This CDR3 is 14 amino acids long. The junction had 3 bases not matched to a gene; V was cut back by 0 bases and J by 5 bases. For the CDR3, the DNA is TGTGCCAGCAGCGTAGAGGGGGACAGGGAGACCCAGTACTTC. Its protein product is CASSVEGDRETQYF.

This clonotype was observed a few times. CDR3 nucleotides: TGTGCCAGCAGCTTACGGGGAGGGAAGGGCAATGAGCAGTTCTTC. This codes for CASSLRGGKGNEQFF. V usage is TRBV7-2 and J usage is TRBJ2-1, with 7 bases identical to TRBD2. CDR1 and CDR2 (germline): SGHTA, FQGNSA. J lost 6 bases, V lost 2 bases, and 7 bases had no gene match. The CDR3 consists of 15 residues.

This chain uses TRBV4-1 with TRBJ1-5, with TRBD1 as a possible D gene (5 bases). Germline CDR1 and CDR2: MGHRA and YSYEKL. Trimming left V 2 bases short and J 0 bases short, with 26 bases between. The CDR3 loop spans 21 amino acids. The CDR3 DNA reads as TGCGCCAGCAGCCAAATAGAAGACAGCGGAGGACTGGGATATAGCAATCAGCCCCAGCATTTT. It yields the protein CASSQIEDSGGLGYSNQPQHF.

The rearrangement joins TRBV7-2 to TRBJ1-2; D call uncertain. Trimming pared 5 bases from V and 5 bases from J, leaving 9 bases between. In germline, CDR1 is SGHTA, CDR2 FQGNSA. The length of the CDR3 is 12 residues. CDR3 in amino acids: CASSPVGYGYTF. The CDR3 DNA sequence: TGTGCCAGCAGCCCCGTTGGGTATGGCTACACCTTC.

This clonotype occurred many times. J is TRBJ2-3 and V is TRBV9; D remains unclear. Trimming cost V 0 bases and J 6 bases, with 11 bases left between them. Germline CDR1 reads SGDLS; CDR2 reads YYNGEE. There are 14 residues in the CDR3. The CDR3 loop is CASSVGGRVDTQYF. The CDR3 bases are TGTGCCAGCAGCGTAGGGGGTAGGGTGGATACGCAGTATTTT.

Many counts were recorded for this clonotype. This chain links TRBV2 with TRBJ2-4; D might be TRBD1 or TRBD2, each matching 6 bases. The germline V gene encodes CDR1 SNHLY and CDR2 FYNNEI. V lost 1 base and J 6 bases, leaving 19 bases between the germline ends. The CDR3 contains 17 residues. The CDR3, as DNA: TGTGCCAGCAGTGAAGGGGGGGCCAGGTCCGCGTCAAACATTCAGTACTTC. This encodes CASSEGGARSASNIQYF.

This chain uses TRBV28 with TRBJ2-3; TRBD1 matches at 9 bases. The CDR3 is 15 amino acids. V shed 2 bases, J shed 9 bases, and the junction held 9 bases outside the gene matches. Germline CDR1 MDHEN, CDR2 SYDVKM. The chain's CDR3 is CASSLMGQGRTTQYF. CDR3 DNA: TGTGCCAGCAGTTTAATGGGACAGGGAAGGACGACGCAGTATTTT.

This clonotype was seen a few times. V is TRBV7-8 and J is TRBJ2-6; D gene uncertain. Trimming cost V 7 bases and J 2 bases, with 6 bases left between them. In germline, CDR1 is SGHVS, CDR2 FQNEAQ. CDR3 size: 13 residues. The CDR3 DNA follows: TGTGCCAGCAAGAGGACTGGGGCCAACGTCCTGACTTTC. Translation gives CASKRTGANVLTF.

The sample holds many counts of this clonotype. The rearrangement joins TRBV20-1 to TRBJ1-4, with no clear D. Looked up from germline, CDR1 is DFQATT and CDR2 is SNEGSKA (reference sequence). Between the trimmed V and J ends, which lost 5 bases and 0 bases, there was a span of 13 bases. CDR3 length equals 15 residues. CDR3 sequence (DNA): TGCAGTGCTCCCCTACGGGGAGCAACTAATGAAAAACTGTTTTTT. This gives the protein CSAPLRGATNEKLFF.

This clonotype was detected a few times. The V and J genes are TRBV4-1 and TRBJ1-1; TRBD1 is a possible D gene (6 bases). There are 14 residues in the CDR3. V was clipped by 0 bases and J by 4 bases, with 9 bases between them. Germline CDR1 and CDR2: MGHRA and YSYEKL. DNA for the CDR3: TGCGCCAGCAGCCAAGAGAGGGGGACCACTGAAGCTTTCTTT. It is translated as CASSQERGTTEAFF.

This clonotype was seen a handful of times. The chain uses TRBV11-2 and TRBJ2-1, with D perhaps TRBD1 or TRBD2 (5 bases each). CDR1 and CDR2 (germline): SGHAT, FQNNGV. The CDR3 is made up of 16 amino acids. With 6 bases removed from V and 5 bases from J, the gap between germline ends came to 20 bases. The CDR3 bases are TGTGCCAGCAGATCAGTCCCGGGACGGAGCAACAATGAGCAGTTCTTC. It is translated as CASRSVPGRSNNEQFF.

The chain combines TRBV20-1 with TRBJ1-5; D is unclear. This CDR3 spans 12 amino acids. CDR1 is DFQATT, CDR2 SNEGSKA, per germline (reference sequence). V was pared by 3 bases and J by 2 bases, with 5 bases between. The CDR3 nucleotides are TGCAGTGCTAGCAGCGGCAATCAGCCCCAGCATTTT. Amino acid sequence: CSASSGNQPQHF.

This clonotype was seen at least ten times. This chain joins TRBV5-1 and TRBJ1-2; D unresolved. CDR3 length equals 13 residues. Per germline, CDR1 SGHRS and CDR2 YFSETQ. V lost 4 bases and J 6 bases, leaving 13 bases between the germline ends. As DNA, the CDR3 is TGCGCCAGCAGCCCGTCGGGATCCAATGGCTACACCTTC. It translates to CASSPSGSNGYTF.

The table lists this clonotype with a few counts. The chain couples TRBV28 to TRBJ2-7, with D unclear. V lost 8 bases and J 5 bases, leaving 16 bases between the germline ends. This CDR3 spans 13 amino acids. Germline V gene data show CDR1 as MDHEN and CDR2 as SYDVKM. CDR3 sequence reads: CASEPPQTDEQYF. The CDR3 DNA follows: TGTGCCAGCGAGCCTCCACAGACGGACGAGCAGTACTTC. The full variable domain, its missing parts supplied by reference TRBV28 and TRBJ2-7, is DVKVTQSSRYLVKRTGEKVFLECVQDMDHENMFWYRQDPGLGLRLIYFSYDVKMKEKGDIPEGYSVSREKKERFSLILESASTNQTSMYLCASEPPQTDEQYFGPGTRLTVT.

The chain links TRBV4-2 to TRBJ2-3; D unclear. Germline CDR1 LGHNA, CDR2 YNFKEQ. This CDR3 is 14 amino acids long. V shed 0 bases and J shed 2 bases, with 6 bases lying between them. The CDR3 DNA reads as TGTGCCAGCAGCCAAGAGCCCTACACAGATACGCAGTATTTT. Its translation: CASSQEPYTDTQYF.

At least ten counts were recorded for this clonotype. V usage is TRBV27 and J usage is TRBJ1-6, with a possible D match to TRBD1 (6 bases). The germline V gene has CDR1 MNHEY and CDR2 SMNVEV (reference sequence). V lost 6 bases to trimming and J lost 10 bases, with 19 bases between them. This CDR3 is built from 15 residues. DNA of the CDR3: TGTGCCAGCAGCCCAGGAAGAACAGGGAGATCACCCCTCCACTTT. This codes for CASSPGRTGRSPLHF.

This clonotype was recorded many times. This sequence joins TRBV27 and TRBJ1-2; D is undetermined. The CDR3 consists of 15 residues. CDR1 and CDR2 from the germline V gene are MNHEY and SMNVEV (reference sequence). Trimming removed 4 bases at V and 4 bases at J, with 16 bases between. CDR3 DNA sequence: TGTGCCAGCAGTTCCACGGCAGGCATAAGCTATGGCTACACCTTC. Its protein product is CASSSTAGISYGYTF.

The rearrangement joins TRBV11-2 to TRBJ2-5; no definite D call. The germline gives CDR1 SGHAT, CDR2 FQNNGV. Between the trimmed V and J ends, which lost 2 bases and 4 bases, there was a span of 8 bases. The CDR3 runs 13 residues. The CDR3 spells CASSLSSAETQYF. CDR3 coding DNA: TGTGCCAGCAGCTTATCGAGTGCAGAGACCCAGTACTTC. The full variable domain, with the rest looked up from reference TRBV11-2 and TRBJ2-5, is EAGVAQSPRYKIIEKRQSVAFWCNPISGHATLYWYQQILGQGPKLLIQFQNNGVVDDSQLPKDRFSAERLKGVDSTLKIQPAKLEDSAVYLCASSLSSAETQYFGPGTRLLVL.

This clonotype showed up many times. The chain recombines TRBV28 with TRBJ1-4; no definite D call. The CDR3 loop spans 12 amino acids. Germline V gives CDR1 MDHEN, CDR2 SYDVKM. The ends were cut back, 7 bases at V and 8 bases at J, with 11 bases in the middle. As DNA, the CDR3 is TGTGCCAGCATGGGAAGGAGGGAAAAACTGTTTTTT. Its translation is CASMGRREKLFF. Full variable domain (remainder filled in from reference TRBV28 and TRBJ1-4): DVKVTQSSRYLVKRTGEKVFLECVQDMDHENMFWYRQDPGLGLRLIYFSYDVKMKEKGDIPEGYSVSREKKERFSLILESASTNQTSMYLCASMGRREKLFFGSGTQLSVL.

This clonotype was found many times. The V and J genes are TRBV29-1 and TRBJ2-7, with D possibly TRBD1 on 5 matching bases. This CDR3 has 13 residues. The germline V gene has CDR1 SQVTM and CDR2 ANQGSEA. Between the trimmed V and J ends, which lost 1 base and 5 bases, there was a span of 12 bases. CDR3 DNA sequence: TGCAGCGTTGAAGCAGGGATTGTCGACGAGCAGTACTTC. Its protein product is CSVEAGIVDEQYF.

This clonotype was counted between two and nine times. The chain employs TRBV28 and TRBJ2-6, with D tentatively TRBD1 (7 bases). CDR3 length: 16 residues. Trimming pared 7 bases from V and 1 base from J, leaving 14 bases between. The germline gives CDR1 MDHEN, CDR2 SYDVKM. The CDR3 coding sequence is TGTGCCAGCACCTCGACAGGGAGGTCTGGGGCCAACGTCCTGACTTTC. This sequence encodes CASTSTGRSGANVLTF.

This clonotype came up many times. The rearrangement links TRBV7-9 to TRBJ2-7; a weak D match, TRBD1 (6 bases). The CDR3 is 17 amino acids. CDR1 SEHNR and CDR2 FQNEAQ come from the germline V gene (reference sequence). V lost 5 bases and J 1 base, leaving 21 bases between the germline ends. The CDR3 DNA is TGTGCCAGCAGCCCTCGCGATGTGTCAGGGGTTTCCTACGAGCAGTACTTC. Translated: CASSPRDVSGVSYEQYF.

Turning to this clonotype: Being one base from a much bigger clone, this may be a read error. The V gene is TRBV4-2, the J gene TRBJ2-7; TRBD1 or TRBD2 may be the D gene (5 bases each). This CDR3 has 16 residues. Germline V lookup: CDR1 LGHNA, CDR2 YNFKEQ. V shed 0 bases and J shed 2 bases, with 14 bases lying between them. The CDR3 region is CASSQEVSGATYEQYF. CDR3 bases: TGTGCCAGCAGCCAAGAGGTCTCCGGGGCTACCTACGAGCAGTACTTC.

The table lists this clonotype with many counts. The V and J genes are TRBV3-1 and TRBJ2-7, with no clear D. From germline, CDR1 is LGHDT and CDR2 YNNKEL (reference sequence). Trimming removed 1 base from V and 5 bases from J, with 15 bases in between. CDR3 length: 15 residues. CDR3 protein: CASSQGTLLWHEQYF. For the CDR3, the DNA is TGTGCCAGCAGCCAAGGGACGTTGTTGTGGCACGAGCAGTACTTC.